The T cell receptor beta chain under discussion was sequenced for a study of metastatic and nonmetastatic thyroid tumors. Study-level information: Thyroid patients, malignant and benign, had repertoires compared across blood and tumor or nodule tissue.

Thyroid surgery took place with no prior treatment in any patient. The table lists this clone with many counts. A read error is possible here, since a much larger clone lies one base away. The CDR3 consists of 16 residues. From germline, CDR1 is SGHAT and CDR2 FQDESV (reference sequence). With MiXCR, TCRdb called clones anew from the PCR reads. The sample gives approximately 42,000 clones, roughly a quarter of which show up once; roughly 15% is in the top ten. The chain couples TRBV11-1 to TRBJ1-6, with 7 bases lining up with TRBD1. This receptor was identified in a female donor with papillary thyroid cancer or a benign thyroid nodule (not recorded which). Some clones in this sample may be carry-over from other donors' samples. Sample: tumor tissue. For the CDR3, the DNA is TGTGCCAACAGCTTATTCAAGGGGGCTATCGATTCACCCCTCCACTTT. Translated: CANSLFKGAIDSPLHF.